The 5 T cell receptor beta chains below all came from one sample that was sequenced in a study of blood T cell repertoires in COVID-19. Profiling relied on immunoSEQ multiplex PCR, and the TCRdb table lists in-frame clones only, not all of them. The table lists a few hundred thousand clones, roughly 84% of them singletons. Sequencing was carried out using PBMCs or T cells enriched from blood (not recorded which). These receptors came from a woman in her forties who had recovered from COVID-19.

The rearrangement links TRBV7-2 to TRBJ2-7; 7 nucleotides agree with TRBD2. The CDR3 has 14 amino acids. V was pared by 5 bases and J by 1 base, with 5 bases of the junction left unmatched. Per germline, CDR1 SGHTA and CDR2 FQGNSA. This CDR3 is CASSRQRDSYEQYF. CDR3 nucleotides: TGTGCCAGCAGCAGACAGCGGGATTCCTACGAGCAGTACTTC.

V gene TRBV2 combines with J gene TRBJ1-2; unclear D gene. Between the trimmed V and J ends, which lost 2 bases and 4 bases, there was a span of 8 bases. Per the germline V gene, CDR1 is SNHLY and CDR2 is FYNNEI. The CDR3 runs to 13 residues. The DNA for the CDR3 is TGTGCCAGCAGTGAATACAGTGCCTATGGCTACACCTTC. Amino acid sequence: CASSEYSAYGYTF. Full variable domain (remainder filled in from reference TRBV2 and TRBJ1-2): EPEVTQTPSHQVTQMGQEVILRCVPISNHLYFYWYRQILGQKVEFLVSFYNNEISEKSEIFDDQFSVERPDGSNFTLKIRSTKLEDSAMYFCASSEYSAYGYTFGSGTRLTVV.

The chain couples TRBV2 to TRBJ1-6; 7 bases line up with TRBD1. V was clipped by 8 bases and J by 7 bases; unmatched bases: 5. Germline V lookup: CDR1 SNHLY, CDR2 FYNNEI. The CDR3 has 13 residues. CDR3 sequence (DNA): TGTGCCAGCGGCGGACAGGTCAATTCACCCCTCCACTTT. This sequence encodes CASGGQVNSPLHF. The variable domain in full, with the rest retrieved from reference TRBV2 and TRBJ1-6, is EPEVTQTPSHQVTQMGQEVILRCVPISNHLYFYWYRQILGQKVEFLVSFYNNEISEKSEIFDDQFSVERPDGSNFTLKIRSTKLEDSAMYFCASGGQVNSPLHFGNGTRLTVT.

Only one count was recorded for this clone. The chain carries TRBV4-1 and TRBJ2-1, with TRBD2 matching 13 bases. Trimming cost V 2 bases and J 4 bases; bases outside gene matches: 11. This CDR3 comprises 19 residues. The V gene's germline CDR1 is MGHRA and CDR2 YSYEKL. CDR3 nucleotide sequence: TGCGCCAGCAGCCAATCTGTGGTCCCGGGACTAGCGGGATACAATGAGCAGTTCTTC. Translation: CASSQSVVPGLAGYNEQFF.

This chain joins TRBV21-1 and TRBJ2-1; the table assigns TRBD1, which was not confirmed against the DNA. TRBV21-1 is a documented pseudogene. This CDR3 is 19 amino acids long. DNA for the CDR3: TGTGCCAGCAGCAAAGAGTTTAGGACAGGGTCAGTAAGGGGCGATGAGCAGTTCTTC. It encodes CASSKEFRTGSVRGDEQFF.